The next 27 T cell receptor beta chains were all read from a single sample in a study of early T cells in non-severe SARS-CoV-2 infection. Each CDR3 protein gets one entry after TCRdb re-called the 5' RACE reads with MiXCR. This table has some 62,000 distinct CDR3 sequences, approximately 9.2% appearing once. Sequences were derived from whole blood, sampled at baseline. The receptors originated from an adult who was a healthcare worker with PCR-confirmed SARS-CoV-2 infection or an uninfected control (not recorded which).

Many counts were recorded for this clonotype. This sequence joins TRBV7-9 and TRBJ2-1; D is unclear. This CDR3 has 15 amino acids. V lost 3 bases to trimming and J lost 5 bases, with 14 bases between them. Germline CDR1 reads SEHNR; CDR2 reads FQNEAQ (reference sequence). The DNA of the CDR3 is TGTGCCAGCAGCTTGGGCTCCGCCTTGGACAATGAGCAGTTCTTC. Translated: CASSLGSALDNEQFF.

This clonotype has only a few counts. J is TRBJ1-3 and V is TRBV5-1; TRBD1 agrees at 8 bases. The CDR3 runs to 17 residues. The germline V gene encodes CDR1 SGHRS and CDR2 YFSETQ. J was trimmed by 1 base and V by 3 bases; bases with no gene match: 9. The CDR3 nucleotides are TGCGCCAGCAGCTCGTCGGGACAGGCAAATTCTGGAAACACCATATATTTT. It codes for CASSSSGQANSGNTIYF.

To note about this clonotype: This could be a read error, since a much larger clone is one nucleotide away. The rearrangement uses TRBV11-3 and TRBJ2-1; D gene ambiguous. CDR1 SGHNT and CDR2 YENEEA come from the germline V gene. Trimming removed 3 bases at V and 2 bases at J, with 8 bases between. There are 14 residues in the CDR3. In DNA, the CDR3 is TGTGCCAGCAGCTTCCGGAGAACCTACAATGAGCAGTTCTTC. Translation gives CASSFRRTYNEQFF.

This chain connects TRBV27 to TRBJ2-5, with D possibly matching TRBD2 (6 bases). This CDR3 spans 15 amino acids. V lost 3 bases, J lost 5 bases, and 16 bases lay in between. Germline CDR1 and CDR2: MNHEY and SMNVEV (reference sequence). CDR3 sequence reads: CASSLSGPAGETQYF. DNA of the CDR3: TGTGCCAGCAGTTTGAGTGGGCCCGCGGGGGAGACCCAGTACTTC.

This clonotype showed up many times. J is TRBJ2-7 and V is TRBV5-5; TRBD2 aligns across 10 bases. V gave up 0 bases and J gave up 3 bases; unmatched junction bases: 3. Germline-derived CDR1 and CDR2 are SGHKS and YYEKEE (reference sequence). The CDR3 has 15 amino acids. The CDR3: CASSLALAGSYEQYF. The CDR3 nucleotides read TGTGCCAGCAGCTTGGCACTAGCGGGAAGCTACGAGCAGTACTTC.

The rearrangement joins TRBV5-5 to TRBJ2-1; D unclear. This CDR3 region has 15 residues. V was pared by 1 base and J by 1 base, with 9 bases between. Per the germline V gene, CDR1 is SGHKS and CDR2 is YYEKEE (reference sequence). CDR3 sequence (DNA): TGTGCCAGCAGCTTGTTGGCGAATTCCTACAATGAGCAGTTCTTC. Translation: CASSLLANSYNEQFF. The entire variable domain, with the rest obtained from reference TRBV5-5 and TRBJ2-1, is as follows: DAGVTQSPTHLIKTRGQQVTLRCSPISGHKSVSWYQQVLGQGPQFIFQYYEKEERGRGNFPDRFSARQFPNYSSELNVNALLLGDSALYLCASSLLANSYNEQFFGPGTRLTVL.

This clonotype has a handful of counts. The CDR3 coding sequence is TGTGCCAGCACTCGGGACAGGAGCTCCTATAATTCACCCCTCCACTTT. It is translated as CASTRDRSSYNSPLHF. The chain combines TRBV6-5 with TRBJ1-6, with 8 bases lining up with TRBD1. The CDR3 runs to 16 residues. V was clipped by 7 bases and J by 0 bases; unmatched bases: 5. The germline CDR1 and CDR2 sequences are MNHEY and SVGAGI.

This chain joins TRBV3-1 and TRBJ1-1; no reliable D call. With 4 bases removed from V and 7 bases from J, the gap between germline ends came to 10 bases. Germline loops: CDR1 LGHDT, CDR2 YNNKEL (reference sequence). The CDR3 extends over 12 amino acids. The CDR3 coding sequence is TGTGCCAGCAGCCGAGCACCTTATGAAGCTTTCTTT. Amino acid sequence: CASSRAPYEAFF.

This clonotype was seen only a few times. This chain connects TRBV6-6 to TRBJ1-5; D not certain. This CDR3 region has 13 residues. Germline lookup yields CDR1 MNHNY and CDR2 SVGAGI (reference sequence). The V end was cut by 4 bases, the J end by 7 bases, with 11 bases between. The CDR3: CASSSLRVQPQHF. The CDR3 nucleotides are TGTGCCAGCAGTTCTTTGCGAGTACAGCCCCAGCATTTT.

The chain carries TRBV15 and TRBJ2-5; possible D gene TRBD2, 6 bases. This CDR3 is built from 13 residues. Trimming shortened V by 7 bases and J by 2 bases, and 11 bases separated the two germline ends. CDR1 is LNHNV and CDR2 is YYDKDF in the germline V gene (reference sequence). CDR3 coding DNA: TGTGCCACCAATTGGGGAGGTCAAGAGACCCAGTACTTC. This codes for CATNWGGQETQYF.

V usage is TRBV11-2 and J usage is TRBJ2-3; 8 nucleotides line up with TRBD1. Germline CDR1 and CDR2: SGHAT and FQNNGV. The CDR3 consists of 15 residues. V was clipped by 0 bases and J by 3 bases; unmatched bases: 2. The CDR3 DNA reads as TGTGCCAGCAGCTTAGAACACAGGGGGACAGATACGCAGTATTTT. Its protein is CASSLEHRGTDTQYF.

Judged by abundance, this clonotype is medium-sized (0.01 to 0.1%). The chain carries TRBV7-3 and TRBJ2-3, with D possibly matching TRBD2 (5 bases). With 5 bases removed from V and 0 bases from J, the gap between germline ends came to 12 bases. CDR3 size: 15 residues. Germline V gene lookup returns CDR1 SGHTA and CDR2 FQGTGA. CDR3 coding DNA: TGTGCCAGCAGCATTGGAGGAGGTAGCACAGATACGCAGTATTTT. Translation: CASSIGGGSTDTQYF. Full variable domain (remainder filled in from reference TRBV7-3 and TRBJ2-3): GAGVSQTPSNKVTEKGKYVELRCDPISGHTALYWYRQSLGQGPEFLIYFQGTGAADDSGLPNDRFFAVRPEGSVSTLKIQRTERGDSAVYLCASSIGGGSTDTQYFGPGTRLTVL.

This clonotype was seen more than once but under ten times. The chain links TRBV20-1 to TRBJ2-5, with 8 bases lining up with TRBD2. Looked up from germline, CDR1 is DFQATT and CDR2 is SNEGSKA (reference sequence). The V and J ends lost 7 bases and 5 bases, in that order; junction bases with no gene match: 9. The CDR3 length is 13 residues. The CDR3 bases are TGCAGTGTCGGCGGGAGGCTACAGGAGACCCAGTACTTC. Translated: CSVGGRLQETQYF.

This sequence joins TRBV11-3 and TRBJ2-3; D unresolved. V was shortened by 1 base and J by 2 bases, with 10 bases between the two germline ends. The CDR3 contains 15 residues. Germline values: CDR1 SGHNT, CDR2 YENEEA. CDR3 sequence: CASSLGTAFTDTQYF. DNA of the CDR3: TGTGCCAGCAGCTTAGGTACGGCATTCACAGATACGCAGTATTTT.

The chain carries TRBV18 and TRBJ2-7; no reliable D call. The CDR3 is made up of 13 amino acids. V lost 3 bases and J lost 3, with 9 bases in between. CDR1 is KGHSH and CDR2 is LQKENI in the germline V gene. In DNA, the CDR3 is TGTGCCAGCTCACCGGCAGAAGTCTACGAGCAGTACTTC. It translates to CASSPAEVYEQYF.

This clonotype was found a few times. The chain links TRBV3-1 to TRBJ2-2, with D perhaps matching TRBD2 (6 bases). The V and J ends lost 5 bases and 4 bases respectively, with 20 bases between them. The CDR3 length is 17 residues. Per germline, CDR1 LGHDT and CDR2 YNNKEL (reference sequence). Here the CDR3 DNA reads TGTGCCAGCAGCTATGGCCAATCCGGGAGACCCACCGGGGAGCTGTTTTTT. Its protein is CASSYGQSGRPTGELFF.

The chain has TRBV10-3 and TRBJ2-2; D not resolved. The germline V gene encodes CDR1 ENHRY and CDR2 SYGVKD. The CDR3 has 10 amino acids. V dropped 6 bases and J dropped 6 bases, with 2 bases sitting between them. The CDR3 sequence: CAIRAGELFF. Written as DNA, the CDR3 is TGTGCCATCAGGGCCGGGGAGCTGTTTTTT.

The rearrangement links TRBV5-1 to TRBJ2-2; no definite D call. Germline V gene lookup returns CDR1 SGHRS and CDR2 YFSETQ. Between the trimmed V and J ends, which lost 2 bases and 6 bases, there was a span of 8 bases. This CDR3 has 13 residues. In DNA form, the CDR3 reads TGCGCCAGCAGCTTAGCACAGTCCGGGGAGCTGTTTTTT. Its translation: CASSLAQSGELFF.

This clonotype has at least ten counts. The chain carries TRBV7-2 and TRBJ2-3, with 8 bases aligning to TRBD1. Germline V gives CDR1 SGHTA, CDR2 FQGNSA. The J segment lost 0 bases and the V segment lost 4 bases, leaving 6 bases of the junction unmatched. This CDR3 comprises 16 residues. The CDR3 sequence: CASSSSGTGSTDTQYF. In DNA, the CDR3 is TGTGCCAGCAGCTCATCCGGGACAGGTAGCACAGATACGCAGTATTTT. Together with reference TRBV7-2 and TRBJ2-3, the CDR3 gives the full variable domain: GAGVSQSPSNKVTEKGKDVELRCDPISGHTALYWYRQSLGQGLEFLIYFQGNSAPDKSGLPSDRFSAERTGGSVSTLTIQRTQQEDSAVYLCASSSSGTGSTDTQYFGPGTRLTVL.

This clonotype was observed a few times. The chain has TRBV19 and TRBJ2-1; TRBD2 matches at 12 bases. V trimming: 7 bases; J trimming: 9 bases; junction bases outside the gene matches: 4. The CDR3 is 13 amino acids. Germline loops: CDR1 LNHDA, CDR2 SQIVND (reference sequence). CDR3 in amino acids: CASKLAGGSEQFF. CDR3 DNA sequence: TGTGCCAGTAAGCTAGCGGGAGGGAGTGAGCAGTTCTTC.

The rearrangement uses TRBV12-3 or TRBV12-4 and TRBJ1-2; 7 nucleotides line up with TRBD1. V gave up 3 bases and J gave up 3 bases; unmatched junction bases: 1. CDR3 length: 13 residues. The CDR3, as DNA: TGTGCCAGCAGTTTTCAGGGGGACTATGGCTACACCTTC. Translating gives CASSFQGDYGYTF.

The chain combines TRBV7-3 with TRBJ1-1; unclear D gene. Trimming pared 5 bases from V and 3 bases from J, leaving 10 bases between. The germline V gene has CDR1 SGHTA and CDR2 FQGTGA. The CDR3 extends over 13 amino acids. CDR3 coding DNA: TGTGCCAGCAGCACCCAACGTGACACTGAAGCTTTCTTT. It yields the protein CASSTQRDTEAFF.

This clonotype was detected only a few times. The rearrangement uses TRBV10-3 and TRBJ2-1; 12 bases map to TRBD2. The CDR3 is made up of 15 amino acids. V lost 3 bases and J lost 6; bases outside the gene matches: 3. The V gene's germline CDR1 is ENHRY and CDR2 SYGVKD. Here the CDR3 reads CAISDPSGRVNEQFF. The DNA of the CDR3 is TGTGCCATCAGTGACCCTAGCGGGAGGGTCAATGAGCAGTTCTTC.

The V call is TRBV15, the J call TRBJ2-2; maybe TRBD2 (5 bases). Trimming stripped 5 bases from V and 6 bases from J, with 16 bases between. Germline values: CDR1 LNHNV, CDR2 YYDKDF (reference sequence). The CDR3 extends over 15 amino acids. CDR3 sequence reads: CATSGGLPGSGELFF. Here the CDR3 DNA reads TGTGCCACCAGCGGAGGACTGCCAGGATCCGGGGAGCTGTTTTTT.

This clonotype has ten or more counts. The chain joins TRBV10-2 to TRBJ1-3; a possible D gene is TRBD1 (5 bases). V was pared by 7 bases and J by 4 bases, with 14 bases between. The CDR3 has 14 amino acids. Germline V lookup: CDR1 WSHSY, CDR2 SAAADI. The DNA for the CDR3 is TGCGCCAGCACCGAAAGGGGCACCGGAAACACCATATATTTT. Amino acids: CASTERGTGNTIYF.

This clonotype has at least ten counts. The genes are TRBV29-1 and TRBJ2-2; a weak D match, TRBD2 (6 bases). The CDR3 runs 15 residues. The germline V and J ends were trimmed by 6 bases and 4 bases, with 18 bases remaining between them. Germline V gives CDR1 SQVTM, CDR2 ANQGSEA. The CDR3 sequence: CSVSGPSRGTGELFF. The DNA of the CDR3 is TGCAGCGTCAGCGGGCCATCACGAGGCACCGGGGAGCTGTTTTTT.

The chain joins TRBV20-1 to TRBJ2-7; D is perhaps TRBD2 (6 bases). Between the trimmed V and J ends, which lost 5 bases and 7 bases, there was a span of 24 bases. The CDR3 is 15 amino acids. Germline V CDR1 and CDR2: DFQATT, SNEGSKA (reference sequence). The CDR3 DNA is TGCAGTGCTCTTCACTCCAGGAGGGATTGGGGGGAGCAGTACTTC. Amino acid sequence: CSALHSRRDWGEQYF.